This T cell receptor beta chain was identified in a study of response to subunit inactivated influenza vaccine. Germline V CDR1 and CDR2: DFQATT, SNEGSKA (reference sequence). This CDR3 is 13 amino acids long. Trimming shortened V by 3 bases and J by 3 bases, and 11 bases separated the two germline ends. TCRdb re-called the RT-PCR reads with MiXCR, one entry per CDR3 protein. Of 500,000 to 600,000 distinct CDR3 sequences in the sample, around 8% are singletons; the top ten hold 10% to 15%. This clonotype has a handful of counts. The rearrangement uses TRBV20-1 and TRBJ1-2; D call uncertain. Sample: PBMCs from blood, taken around 25 months after vaccination. The sequence derives from a man in his fifties or sixties who received an inactivated influenza vaccine. DNA for the CDR3: TGCAGTGCTAGCGTCCTGGGTGACTATGGCTACACCTTC. Its protein product is CSASVLGDYGYTF.